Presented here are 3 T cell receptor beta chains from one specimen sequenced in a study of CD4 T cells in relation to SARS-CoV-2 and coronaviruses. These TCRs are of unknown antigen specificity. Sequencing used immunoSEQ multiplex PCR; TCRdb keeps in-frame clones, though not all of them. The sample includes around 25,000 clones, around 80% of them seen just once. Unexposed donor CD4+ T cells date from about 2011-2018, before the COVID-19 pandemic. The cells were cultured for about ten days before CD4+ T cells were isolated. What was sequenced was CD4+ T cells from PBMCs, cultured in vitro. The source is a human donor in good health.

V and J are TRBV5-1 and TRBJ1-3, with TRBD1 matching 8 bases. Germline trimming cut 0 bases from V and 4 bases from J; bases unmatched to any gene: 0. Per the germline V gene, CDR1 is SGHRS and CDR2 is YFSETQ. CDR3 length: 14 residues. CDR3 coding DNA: TGCGCCAGCAGCTTGGGGGACAGGGGAAACACCATATATTTT. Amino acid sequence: CASSLGDRGNTIYF.

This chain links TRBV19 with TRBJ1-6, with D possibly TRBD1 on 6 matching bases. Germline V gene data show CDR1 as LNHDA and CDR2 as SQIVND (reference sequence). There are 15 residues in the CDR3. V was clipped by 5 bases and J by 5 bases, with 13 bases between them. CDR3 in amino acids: CASSRDRTNNSPLHF. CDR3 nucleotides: TGTGCCAGTAGTCGAGACAGGACAAATAATTCACCCCTCCACTTT.

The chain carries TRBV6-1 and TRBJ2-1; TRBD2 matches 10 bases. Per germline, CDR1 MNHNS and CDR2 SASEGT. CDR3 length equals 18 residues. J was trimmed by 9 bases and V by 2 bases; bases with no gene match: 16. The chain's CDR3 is CASSEPGASGSLGREQFF. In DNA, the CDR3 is TGTGCCAGCAGTGAACCCGGGGCTAGCGGGAGTCTAGGACGTGAGCAGTTCTTC.